The 23 T cell receptor beta chains in this list originate from one sample, sequenced in a study of T cell repertoires in cytomegalovirus infection. For these TCRs, the target antigens are not known. TCRdb re-called the reads through MiXCR, storing one row per CDR3 protein. The sample shows under 200,000 distinct CDR3 sequences, about 22% of them seen only once. Sequences were derived from CD8+ T cells from cultured PBMCs, sampled from culture after CMV antigen stimulation. These TCRs come from a human donor in good health (CMV status not recorded). Some clones in this sample may be carry-over from other donors' samples.

This clonotype has just a few counts. The J gene is TRBJ2-2, the V gene TRBV7-2; D is undetermined. Germline lookup yields CDR1 SGHTA and CDR2 FQGNSA. This CDR3 region has 16 residues. V was clipped by 2 bases and J by 4 bases, with 14 bases between them. CDR3 coding DNA: TGTGCCAGCAGCTTATATATAGGTTTGGGCACCGGGGAGCTGTTTTTT. Translation: CASSLYIGLGTGELFF.

The V call is TRBV14, the J call TRBJ1-6, with D unresolved. The V gene's germline CDR1 is SGHDN and CDR2 FVKESK. V was trimmed by 0 bases and J by 0 bases, leaving 9 bases between them. This CDR3 has 17 residues. CDR3 amino acids: CASSQDRRSSYNSPLHF. The CDR3 nucleotides read TGTGCCAGCAGCCAAGATCGGCGGAGCTCCTATAATTCACCCCTCCACTTT.

This sequence joins TRBV7-2 and TRBJ1-4; D not resolved. V shed 5 bases and J shed 3 bases, with 16 bases lying between them. The CDR3 runs 16 residues. Germline-derived CDR1 and CDR2 are SGHTA and FQGNSA. The CDR3 coding sequence is TGTGCCAGCAGCCTAAACCCGCCCGTTGCTAATGAAAAACTGTTTTTT. Amino acids: CASSLNPPVANEKLFF.

The chain links TRBV7-8 to TRBJ2-1, with 8 nucleotides matching TRBD2. The ends lost 10 bases at V and 6 bases at J; junction bases unmatched: 11. CDR3 size: 14 residues. CDR1 and CDR2 (germline): SGHVS, FQNEAQ. CDR3 DNA sequence: TGTGCCATCTCGGGGGGGGCTCTGGGCAATGAGCAGTTCTTC. It translates to CAISGGALGNEQFF.

The chain links TRBV19 to TRBJ2-7; TRBD1 matches 7 bases. The trim removed 5 bases at V and 3 bases at J, leaving 4 bases unmatched. Germline V gene sequence: CDR1 LNHDA, CDR2 SQIVND (reference sequence). The CDR3 totals 13 residues. CDR3 bases: TGTGCCAGTAGTTCCCGACAGGGCTACGAGCAGTACTTC. It codes for CASSSRQGYEQYF.

V gene TRBV6-1 combines with J gene TRBJ2-6; D gene unclear. The CDR3 extends over 15 amino acids. Per the germline V gene, CDR1 is MNHNS and CDR2 is SASEGT. With 5 bases removed from V and 0 bases from J, the gap between germline ends came to 8 bases. In nucleotides, the CDR3 is TGTGCCAGCAGTTTGGCGGACTCTGGGGCCAACGTCCTGACTTTC. Its protein product is CASSLADSGANVLTF.

On this clonotype: With a much larger clone just one base away, this may be a read error. The gene calls are TRBV24-1 and TRBJ2-7; 7 bases agree with TRBD1. This CDR3 has 13 amino acids. In germline, CDR1 is KGHDR, CDR2 SFDVKD. J was trimmed by 5 bases and V by 11 bases; bases with no gene match: 11. The CDR3 region is CASRSNRGNEQYF. The CDR3 bases are TGTGCCAGCCGTTCGAACAGGGGCAACGAGCAGTACTTC.

This clonotype was counted between two and nine times. The J gene is TRBJ2-5, the V gene TRBV7-2, with 8 bases matching TRBD2. Germline values: CDR1 SGHTA, CDR2 FQGNSA. V trimming: 3 bases; J trimming: 4 bases; junction bases outside the gene matches: 10. The CDR3 is 16 amino acids. In DNA form, the CDR3 reads TGTGCCAGCAGCTTTTTGCGGGGGGAGCGTGTAGAGACCCAGTACTTC. Encoded protein: CASSFLRGERVETQYF.

The rearrangement joins TRBV4-1 to TRBJ2-7; the match to TRBD2 covers 7 bases. CDR1 and CDR2 (germline): MGHRA, YSYEKL. The CDR3 is made up of 14 amino acids. With V trimmed by 3 bases and J by 5 bases, 7 bases remained unmatched. Written as DNA, the CDR3 is TGCGCCAGCAGCCAGGAATTGGCGGGGGACGAGCAGTACTTC. It codes for CASSQELAGDEQYF.

This clonotype was detected a few times. V usage is TRBV7-9 and J usage is TRBJ2-6, with D possibly matching TRBD2 (6 bases). Trimming left V 10 bases short and J 0 bases short, with 13 bases between. CDR3 size: 15 residues. Germline lookup yields CDR1 SEHNR and CDR2 FQNEAQ (reference sequence). CDR3 coding DNA: TGTGCCATCGGACCGGAGGGCTCTGGGGCCAACGTCCTGACTTTC. Translation gives CAIGPEGSGANVLTF.

J is TRBJ2-1 and V is TRBV4-1, with D possibly TRBD2 on 6 matching bases. V was trimmed by 1 base and J by 10 bases, leaving 14 bases between them. There are 14 residues in the CDR3. Germline CDR1 is MGHRA and CDR2 is YSYEKL. The CDR3 protein is CASSQATRLGEQFF. The DNA of the CDR3 is TGCGCCAGCAGCCAAGCGACTAGACTAGGAGAGCAGTTCTTC.

There are a few counts of this clonotype. This chain joins TRBV9 and TRBJ1-5; TRBD1 might be the D (6 bases). In germline, CDR1 is SGDLS, CDR2 YYNGEE. V was clipped by 0 bases and J by 5 bases, with 9 bases between them. This CDR3 is built from 14 residues. The CDR3 sequence: CASSVGRGDQPQHF. The DNA for the CDR3 is TGTGCCAGCAGCGTAGGCAGGGGAGATCAGCCCCAGCATTTT.

The chain couples TRBV12-3 or TRBV12-4 to TRBJ2-1; TRBD2 aligns across 7 bases. Trimming at V came to 2 bases and at J to 5 bases, leaving 3 bases not matched to a gene. This CDR3 contains 14 residues. In DNA form, the CDR3 reads TGTGCCAGCAGTTTACTAGCGGCTCACAATGAGCAGTTCTTC. It encodes CASSLLAAHNEQFF.

CDR3 nucleotide sequence: TGTACAGGGGGCGAGGGGGGCACTGAAGCTTTCTTT. It is translated as CTGGEGGTEAFF. The chain recombines TRBV7-2 with TRBJ1-1; TRBD1 aligns across 7 bases. Germline V lookup: CDR1 SGHTA, CDR2 FQGNSA. The CDR3 has 12 amino acids.

The V gene is TRBV11-3, the J gene TRBJ2-1; 10 bases match TRBD1. Per the germline V gene, CDR1 is SGHNT and CDR2 is YENEEA. Trimming took 0 bases from V and 5 from J; bases not matched to a gene: 4. The CDR3 is 16 amino acids. This chain's CDR3 is CASSLDPGQGNNEQFF. CDR3 DNA: TGTGCCAGCAGCTTAGACCCGGGACAGGGGAACAATGAGCAGTTCTTC.

This clonotype was counted between two and nine times. This chain connects TRBV19 to TRBJ1-1; maybe TRBD1 (6 bases). The V end was cut by 3 bases, the J end by 2 bases, with 13 bases between. The germline CDR1 and CDR2 sequences are LNHDA and SQIVND (reference sequence). There are 15 residues in the CDR3. The CDR3 loop is CASSIRQELNTEAFF. The CDR3 DNA sequence: TGTGCCAGTAGTATCCGACAGGAACTAAACACTGAAGCTTTCTTT.

The rearrangement links TRBV7-2 to TRBJ1-2; 9 positions match TRBD1. V lost 5 bases to trimming and J lost 7 bases; unmatched junction nucleotides: 17. The CDR3 runs to 17 residues. Germline V lookup: CDR1 SGHTA, CDR2 FQGNSA. Here the CDR3 DNA reads TGTGCCAGCAGCCCGCTCTCACCGGGACAGGGAGAGGTTGGCTACACCTTC. Translated: CASSPLSPGQGEVGYTF.

This clonotype was seen a few times. This chain links TRBV7-9 with TRBJ2-5, with 14 bases that match TRBD2. V dropped 3 bases and J dropped 4; count of bases not matched to a gene: 7. Germline CDR1 reads SEHNR; CDR2 reads FQNEAQ (reference sequence). This CDR3 has 17 amino acids. CDR3 region: CASSFPTSGGDGETQYF. The DNA of the CDR3 is TGTGCCAGCAGCTTCCCGACTAGCGGGGGGGATGGAGAGACCCAGTACTTC.

This clonotype was picked up a small number of times. The chain has TRBV27 and TRBJ1-1; the D gene is possibly TRBD1 (6 bases). The CDR3 sequence is 12 residues long. Trimming took off 7 bases at V and 4 bases at J, with 10 bases between the two ends. Germline CDR1 MNHEY, CDR2 SMNVEV (reference sequence). Here the CDR3 reads CASKQGGTEAFF. CDR3 DNA: TGTGCCAGCAAACAGGGAGGCACTGAAGCTTTCTTT.

This clonotype was recorded a few times. The CDR3 region is CASSEQTSRETQYF. CDR3 nucleotides: TGCGCCAGCAGTGAGCAGACGTCTCGGGAGACCCAGTACTTC. J is TRBJ2-5 and V is TRBV10-2; no clear D. V lost 2 bases, J lost 5 bases, and 12 bases lay in between. This CDR3 has 14 amino acids. Germline CDR1 reads WSHSY; CDR2 reads SAAADI.

This clonotype has only a few counts. The chain has TRBV7-2 and TRBJ2-7; D gene unclear. Per germline, CDR1 SGHTA and CDR2 FQGNSA. This CDR3 has 13 residues. The germline V and J ends were trimmed by 8 bases and 0 bases, with 11 bases remaining between them. This CDR3 reads CASGDASSYEQYF. In DNA form, the CDR3 reads TGTGCCAGCGGAGATGCAAGCTCCTACGAGCAGTACTTC.

This clonotype was picked up one time. The chain has TRBV12-3 or TRBV12-4 and TRBJ2-1; 9 bases match TRBD2. This CDR3 is built from 15 residues. V was clipped by 2 bases and J by 4 bases; unmatched bases: 3. The CDR3 protein is CASSLSAGGYNEQFF. The CDR3 DNA reads TGTGCCAGCAGTTTATCAGCGGGGGGTTACAATGAGCAGTTCTTC.

The genes are TRBV7-6 and TRBJ2-1, with a possible D match to TRBD2 (6 bases). CDR1 is SGHVS and CDR2 is FNYEAQ in the germline V gene. The CDR3 extends over 14 amino acids. CDR3 nucleotide sequence: TGTGCTAGCTATACCACCGGGGGTTACAATGAGCAGTTCTTC. It encodes CASYTTGGYNEQFF.